The sample holds many counts of the clone carrying this T cell receptor beta chain. Its target is not known. This sample is drawn from a study of tumor-infiltrating lymphocytes in primary liver carcinoma. At the level of the study: With diameters of roughly 4 to 10 cm, tumors were stage T1-T3 N0M0. The study's findings and limits: Tumor top-250-clone fractions significantly exceeded those of blood (p = 0.039).

TCR beta cDNA was made from 500 ng total RNA with a constant-region primer. Amplification in three nested multiplex PCR rounds with slightly modified ARM-PCR gave rise to TCR beta libraries. Two initial PCR rounds of around 10 cycles each paired TRBV1-TRBV30 forward primers with a C-beta reverse primer. A single record per CDR3 protein comes from TCRdb applying MiXCR to the multiplex PCR reads. The data contain roughly 120,000 distinct CDR3 sequences, roughly 70% of them singletons. The CDR3 runs to 14 residues. V was trimmed by 2 bases and J by 8 bases, leaving 16 bases between them. Germline loops: CDR1 SQVTM, CDR2 ANQGSEA. Between roughly 18 and 30 mg of unsorted bulk tissue served as the source from which RNA and DNA were co-extracted. Chronic HBV infection affected patients, none of whom had received treatment.

This clonotype was obtained from a woman aged 55-70 years with primary liver carcinoma and hepatitis B virus infection. Sequenced material: tumor-adjacent normal liver tissue. The chain employs TRBV29-1 and TRBJ2-1, with D tentatively TRBD1 or TRBD2 (5 bases each). CDR3: CSVEYLAGTHEQFF. In DNA form, the CDR3 reads TGCAGCGTTGAATACCTAGCAGGGACGCATGAGCAGTTCTTC.